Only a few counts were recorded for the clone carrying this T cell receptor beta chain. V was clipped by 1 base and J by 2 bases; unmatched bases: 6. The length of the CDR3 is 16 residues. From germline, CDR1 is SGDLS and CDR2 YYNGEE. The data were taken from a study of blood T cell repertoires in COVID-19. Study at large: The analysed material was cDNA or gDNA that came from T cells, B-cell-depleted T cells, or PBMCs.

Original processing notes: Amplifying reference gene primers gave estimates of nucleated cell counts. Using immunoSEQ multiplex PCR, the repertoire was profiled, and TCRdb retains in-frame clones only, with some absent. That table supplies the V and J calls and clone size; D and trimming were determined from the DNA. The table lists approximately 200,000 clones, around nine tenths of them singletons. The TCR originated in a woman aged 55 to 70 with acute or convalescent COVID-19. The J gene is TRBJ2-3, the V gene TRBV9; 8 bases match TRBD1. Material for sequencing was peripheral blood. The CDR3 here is CASSVFYRGNTDTQYF. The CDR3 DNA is TGTGCCAGCAGCGTATTTTACAGGGGGAACACAGATACGCAGTATTTT.